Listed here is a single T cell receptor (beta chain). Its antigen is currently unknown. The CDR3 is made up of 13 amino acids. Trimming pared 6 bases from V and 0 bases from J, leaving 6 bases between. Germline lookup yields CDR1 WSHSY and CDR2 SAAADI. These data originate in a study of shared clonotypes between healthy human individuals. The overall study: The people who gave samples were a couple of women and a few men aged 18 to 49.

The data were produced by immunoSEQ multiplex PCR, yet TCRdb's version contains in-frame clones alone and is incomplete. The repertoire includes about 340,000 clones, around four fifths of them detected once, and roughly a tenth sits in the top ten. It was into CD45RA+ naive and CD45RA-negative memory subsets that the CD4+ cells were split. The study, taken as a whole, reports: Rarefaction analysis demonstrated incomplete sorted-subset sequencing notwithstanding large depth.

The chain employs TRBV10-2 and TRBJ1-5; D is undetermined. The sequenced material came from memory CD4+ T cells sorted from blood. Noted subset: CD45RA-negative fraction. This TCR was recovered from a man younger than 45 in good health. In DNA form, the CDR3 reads TGCGCCAGCAGCCAATTTAGCAATCAGCCCCAGCATTTT. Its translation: CASSQFSNQPQHF.